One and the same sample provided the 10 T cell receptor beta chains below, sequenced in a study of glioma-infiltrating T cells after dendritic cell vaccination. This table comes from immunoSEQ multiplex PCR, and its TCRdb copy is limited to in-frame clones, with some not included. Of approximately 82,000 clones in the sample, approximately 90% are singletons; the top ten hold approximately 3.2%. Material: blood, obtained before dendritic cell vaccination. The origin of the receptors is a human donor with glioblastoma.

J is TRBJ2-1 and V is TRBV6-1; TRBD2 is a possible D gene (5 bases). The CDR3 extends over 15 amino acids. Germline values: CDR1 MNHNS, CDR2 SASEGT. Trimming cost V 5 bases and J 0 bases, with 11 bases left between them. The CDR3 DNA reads TGTGCCAGCAGTAGCGGCACGAGCTCCTACAATGAGCAGTTCTTC. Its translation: CASSSGTSSYNEQFF.

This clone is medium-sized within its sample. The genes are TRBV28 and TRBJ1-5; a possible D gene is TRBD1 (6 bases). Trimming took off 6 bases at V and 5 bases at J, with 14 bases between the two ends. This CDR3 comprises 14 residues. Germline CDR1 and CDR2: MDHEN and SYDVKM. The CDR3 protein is CASSRGQFHQPQHF. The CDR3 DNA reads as TGTGCCAGCAGCCGGGGACAATTCCATCAGCCCCAGCATTTT.

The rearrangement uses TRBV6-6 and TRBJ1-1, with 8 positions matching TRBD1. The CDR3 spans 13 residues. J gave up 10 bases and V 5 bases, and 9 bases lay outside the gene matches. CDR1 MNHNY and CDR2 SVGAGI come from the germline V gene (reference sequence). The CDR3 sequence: CASSETRGLGAFF. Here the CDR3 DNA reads TGTGCCAGCAGTGAGACCAGGGGGCTTGGAGCTTTCTTT.

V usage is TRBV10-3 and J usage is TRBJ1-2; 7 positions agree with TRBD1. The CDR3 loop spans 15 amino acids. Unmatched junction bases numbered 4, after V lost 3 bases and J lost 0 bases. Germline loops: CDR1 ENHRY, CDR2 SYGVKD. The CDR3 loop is CAISDRDSSNYGYTF. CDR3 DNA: TGTGCCATCAGTGATCGGGACAGCTCTAACTATGGCTACACCTTC.

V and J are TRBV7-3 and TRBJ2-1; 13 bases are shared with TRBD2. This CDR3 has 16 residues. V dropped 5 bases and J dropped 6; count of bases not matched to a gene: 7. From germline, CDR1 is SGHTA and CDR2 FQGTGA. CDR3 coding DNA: TGTGCCAGCAGCAACTGGGGGACTAGCGGGATCAATGAGCAGTTCTTC. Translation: CASSNWGTSGINEQFF.

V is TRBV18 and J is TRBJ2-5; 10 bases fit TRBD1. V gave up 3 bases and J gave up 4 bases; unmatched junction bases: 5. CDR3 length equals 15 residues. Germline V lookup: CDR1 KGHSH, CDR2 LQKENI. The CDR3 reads CASSPDRGLGETQYF. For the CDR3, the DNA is TGTGCCAGCTCACCCGACAGGGGGCTAGGAGAGACCCAGTACTTC. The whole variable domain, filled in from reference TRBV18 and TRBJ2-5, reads NAGVMQNPRHLVRRRGQEARLRCSPMKGHSHVYWYRQLPEEGLKFMVYLQKENIIDESGMPKERFSAEFPKEGPSILRIQQVVRGDSAAYFCASSPDRGLGETQYFGPGTRLLVL.

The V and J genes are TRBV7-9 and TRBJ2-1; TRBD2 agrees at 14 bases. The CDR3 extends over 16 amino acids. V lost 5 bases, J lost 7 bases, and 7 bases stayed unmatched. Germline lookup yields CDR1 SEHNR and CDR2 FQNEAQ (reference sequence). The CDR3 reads CASSNTRTSGRNEQFF. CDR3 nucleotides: TGTGCCAGCAGCAATACCAGGACTAGCGGGAGGAATGAGCAGTTCTTC.

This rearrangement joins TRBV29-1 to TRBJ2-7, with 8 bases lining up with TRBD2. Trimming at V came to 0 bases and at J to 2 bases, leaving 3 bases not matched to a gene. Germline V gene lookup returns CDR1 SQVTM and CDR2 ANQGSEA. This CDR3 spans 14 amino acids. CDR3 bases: TGCAGCGTTGAAGAAGCGGGGGCCCCCTACGAGCAGTACTTC. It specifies CSVEEAGAPYEQYF.

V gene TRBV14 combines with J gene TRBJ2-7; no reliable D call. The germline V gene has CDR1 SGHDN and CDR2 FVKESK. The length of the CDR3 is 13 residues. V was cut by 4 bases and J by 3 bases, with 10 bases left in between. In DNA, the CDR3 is TGTGCCAGCAGCCGATTTAACAACTACGAGCAGTACTTC. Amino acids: CASSRFNNYEQYF.

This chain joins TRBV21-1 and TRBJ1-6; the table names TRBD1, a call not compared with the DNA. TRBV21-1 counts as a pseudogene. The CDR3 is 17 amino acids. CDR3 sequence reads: CASSKALQGRYNSPLHF. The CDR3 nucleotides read TGTGCCAGCAGCAAAGCACTACAGGGACGCTATAATTCACCCCTCCACTTT.